Included here is one T cell receptor beta chain sequence, with context. The antigen is unknown. The V gene's germline CDR1 is SEHNR and CDR2 FQNEAQ (reference sequence). This CDR3 has 18 residues. The V gene end was trimmed by 1 base and the J gene end by 5 bases; junction bases not matched to a gene: 12. These data are taken from a study of cytomegalovirus exposure and HLA in healthy donors. Study conclusions and caveats: There were over 150 TCR beta chains listed as cytomegalovirus-associated. HLA allele associations emerged for about 18,000 TCR beta sequences in a later analysis, at 0.05 false discovery rate.

The PCR used 60 Vbeta and 13 Jbeta primers. Sequencing used immunoSEQ multiplex PCR; TCRdb keeps in-frame clones, though not all of them. The sample holds around 140,000 clones. This TCR was recovered from a man aged 18 to 29 in good health and CMV-seronegative. The sample consisted of PBMCs. The chain is built from TRBV7-9 and TRBJ2-5; 11 bases agree with TRBD2. CDR3 bases: TGTGCCAGCAGCTTAGGTCGACTAGCGGGAAAGGGAGCCGAGACCCAGTACTTC. Its protein product is CASSLGRLAGKGAETQYF.